The clone carrying this TCR beta chain was seen only a few times. Its antigen is currently unknown. This record belongs to a study of OX40 agonist ivuxolimab in advanced cancers. On the study more broadly: Partial responses were achieved by three patients, of whom one had hepatocellular carcinoma and two had cutaneous melanoma. General study findings and limits: Expanded clones were, on average, more numerous in CD8+ T cells than in CD4+.

The CDR3 totals 12 residues. Per germline, CDR1 LGHNA and CDR2 YNFKEQ. The ends were cut back, 4 bases at V and 9 bases at J, with 9 bases in the middle. Some clones are missing from TCRdb's copy, which holds only in-frame ones; the method was immunoSEQ multiplex PCR. The sample includes more than 85,000 clones, about 83% of them seen just once. The sequence was obtained from an adult with an advanced solid tumor such as melanoma, head and neck, liver or kidney cancer. The J gene is TRBJ2-2, the V gene TRBV4-2; either TRBD1 or TRBD2 may supply D (5 bases each). The source was CD4+ or CD8+ T cells sorted from blood, collected in a trial of the OX40 agonist ivuxolimab. CDR3 bases: TGTGCCAGCAGCCTTGAGGGGAGGGAGCTGTTTTTT. This encodes CASSLEGRELFF.